The 20 T cell receptor beta chains in this list originate from one sample, sequenced in a study of CD8 T cells in Susac syndrome. A quantity of about 0.5 to 1 ug RNA underwent reverse transcription using random hexamers. TCRdb reprocessed the immunoSEQ multiplex PCR reads via MiXCR and lists one record per CDR3 protein. The sample shows roughly 160,000 distinct CDR3 sequences, around 94% of them seen only once. The sample was CD4+ T cells from PBMCs. The source of these receptors is a human donor in good health.

This chain connects TRBV4-3 to TRBJ1-4, with D possibly TRBD1 on 5 matching bases. CDR1 and CDR2 (germline): LGHNA, YSLEER. The V gene lost 0 bases and the J gene lost 4 bases, with 15 bases spanning the gap. This CDR3 has 17 residues. The CDR3 DNA is TGCGCCAGCAGCCAAGATTGGAATGGGGGAAGTAATGAAAAACTGTTTTTT. Amino acids: CASSQDWNGGSNEKLFF.

In DNA form, the CDR3 reads TGCAGCGTTCGGCAGAACACTGAAGCTTTCTTT. It translates to CSVRQNTEAFF. The chain has TRBV29-1 and TRBJ1-1; D gene unclear. The length of the CDR3 is 11 residues. V gave up 5 bases and J gave up 1 base, with 5 bases separating them. Per the germline V gene, CDR1 is SQVTM and CDR2 is ANQGSEA. The complete variable domain, with remaining parts taken from reference TRBV29-1 and TRBJ1-1, reads SAVISQKPSRDICQRGTSLTIQCQVDSQVTMMFWYRQQPGQSLTLIATANQGSEATYESGFVIDKFPISRPNLTFSTLTVSNMSPEDSSIYLCSVRQNTEAFFGQGTRLTVV.

The chain recombines TRBV12-3 or TRBV12-4 with TRBJ2-7; D ambiguous. The V end was cut by 4 bases, the J end by 6 bases, with 7 bases between. This CDR3 spans 11 amino acids. CDR3 nucleotide sequence: TGTGCCAGCAGTTACAGAAGCGAGCAGTACTTC. Translation: CASSYRSEQYF.

The CDR3 nucleotides are TGCGCCAGCAGCTTGGGGTTGTCGTACCAAGAGACCCAGTACTTC. It encodes CASSLGLSYQETQYF. This chain uses TRBV5-1 with TRBJ2-5; D is undetermined. The CDR3 has 15 amino acids. Germline V lookup: CDR1 SGHRS, CDR2 YFSETQ. Trimming shortened V by 0 bases and J by 0 bases, and 9 bases separated the two germline ends.

The chain recombines TRBV20-1 with TRBJ1-1; D is ambiguous. CDR1 is DFQATT, CDR2 SNEGSKA, per germline (reference sequence). This CDR3 region has 12 residues. Trimming removed 6 bases from V and 0 bases from J, with 8 bases in between. In DNA form, the CDR3 reads TGCAGTGCCCGGGCCGTGAACACTGAAGCTTTCTTT. This translates into CSARAVNTEAFF.

A single count supports this clonotype. The chain carries TRBV6-2 or TRBV6-3 and TRBJ1-5; no clear D. Trimming shortened V by 0 bases and J by 7 bases, and 4 bases separated the two germline ends. From germline, CDR1 is MNHEY and CDR2 SVGEGT. The CDR3 sequence is 12 residues long. The CDR3 spells CASSYSIQPQHF. CDR3 bases: TGTGCCAGCAGTTACTCGATCCAGCCCCAGCATTTT.

CDR3 nucleotide sequence: TGCAGTGCTAGAGGTGGGGTGGTAGAGACCCAGTACTTC. As protein: CSARGGVVETQYF. The J gene is TRBJ2-5, the V gene TRBV20-1; D unclear. This CDR3 contains 13 residues. Germline CDR1 and CDR2: DFQATT and SNEGSKA (reference sequence). Trimming left V 1 base short and J 4 bases short, with 10 bases between.

The rearrangement uses TRBV5-1 and TRBJ2-1, with TRBD2 identical over 10 bases. Per germline, CDR1 SGHRS and CDR2 YFSETQ. The junction had 4 bases not matched to a gene; V was cut back by 0 bases and J by 4 bases. The CDR3 loop spans 16 amino acids. In DNA form, the CDR3 reads TGCGCCAGCAGCTTGGATGCGACTAGCGGGTACAATGAGCAGTTCTTC. Its protein is CASSLDATSGYNEQFF.

The sample holds a few counts of this clonotype. The chain couples TRBV30 to TRBJ1-2, with no clear D. This CDR3 region has 12 residues. Trimming pared 0 bases from V and 6 bases from J, leaving 8 bases between. Per germline, CDR1 GTSNPN and CDR2 SVGIG (reference sequence). CDR3 nucleotides: TGTGCCTGGAGTGTCGGTGGGCATGGCTACACCTTC. Amino acids: CAWSVGGHGYTF.

The genes are TRBV7-2 and TRBJ2-3, with D hard to call. The CDR3 is 13 amino acids. Per the germline V gene, CDR1 is SGHTA and CDR2 is FQGNSA. Trimming removed 7 bases from V and 2 bases from J, with 10 bases in between. CDR3 bases: TGTGCCAGCACCCCCAGAGTCACAGATACGCAGTATTTT. It encodes CASTPRVTDTQYF.

The chain carries TRBV20-1 and TRBJ1-5, with TRBD1 as a possible D gene (5 bases). CDR1 is DFQATT, CDR2 SNEGSKA, per germline (reference sequence). The CDR3 extends over 16 amino acids. This CDR3 is CRAWTPLKGLNQPQHF. In nucleotides, the CDR3 is TGCAGGGCTTGGACGCCTCTAAAGGGGTTGAATCAGCCCCAGCATTTT.

The genes are TRBV20-1 and TRBJ2-3; 9 positions agree with TRBD2. Germline V gene lookup returns CDR1 DFQATT and CDR2 SNEGSKA (reference sequence). V was clipped by 5 bases and J by 4 bases; unmatched bases: 4. CDR3 length equals 13 residues. The CDR3 sequence is CSALAGAPDTQYF. As DNA, the CDR3 is TGCAGTGCTTTAGCGGGGGCACCAGATACGCAGTATTTT.

V is TRBV5-1 and J is TRBJ2-7, with D possibly being TRBD1 (7 bases). CDR1 is SGHRS and CDR2 is YFSETQ in the germline V gene. CDR3 size: 13 residues. Trimming took off 4 bases at V and 6 bases at J, with 14 bases between the two ends. The CDR3 spells CASSAGQWGEQYF. As DNA, the CDR3 is TGCGCCAGCAGCGCGGGACAGTGGGGCGAGCAGTACTTC.

The chain carries TRBV23-1 and TRBJ1-2; D unresolved. TRBV23-1 has ORF status, its function being uncertain. V lost 0 bases and J 5 bases, leaving 28 bases between the germline ends. This CDR3 is 20 amino acids long. CDR3 in amino acids: CASSQSGSKSQDTSGYGYTF. As DNA, the CDR3 is TGCGCCAGCAGTCAATCGGGGAGCAAGTCACAAGACACCAGTGGGTATGGCTACACCTTC.

J is TRBJ2-4 and V is TRBV3-1; the match to TRBD2 covers 7 bases. Germline V gives CDR1 LGHDT, CDR2 YNNKEL (reference sequence). Germline trimming cut 6 bases from V and 7 bases from J; bases unmatched to any gene: 6. The CDR3 sequence is 13 residues long. CDR3 in DNA: TGTGCCAGCAGTACCGGGACTACGAACATTCAGTACTTC. Translating gives CASSTGTTNIQYF.

V usage is TRBV20-1 and J usage is TRBJ1-1; perhaps TRBD1 as D (5 bases). The CDR3 has 15 amino acids. Germline V gene sequence: CDR1 DFQATT, CDR2 SNEGSKA (reference sequence). V was shortened by 1 base and J by 2 bases, with 14 bases between the two germline ends. CDR3 DNA: TGCAGTGCTAGAGGTCTCTGGGACGGAAACACTGAAGCTTTCTTT. Its protein product is CSARGLWDGNTEAFF.

This chain connects TRBV11-2 to TRBJ2-5; 8 positions agree with TRBD1. Germline assignment: CDR1 SGHAT and CDR2 FQNNGV. Trimming cost V 5 bases and J 3 bases; bases outside gene matches: 11. The CDR3 sequence is 16 residues long. CDR3 nucleotides: TGTGCCAGCAGCGCAGCCGGGACAGGTACAGAAGAGACCCAGTACTTC. It codes for CASSAAGTGTEETQYF.

The V call is TRBV30, the J call TRBJ1-4, with D uncertain. The CDR3 extends over 13 amino acids. Germline V gene data show CDR1 as GTSNPN and CDR2 as SVGIG (reference sequence). Trimming removed 8 bases from V and 8 bases from J, with 18 bases in between. CDR3 amino acids: CAITSGPGEKLFF. Here the CDR3 DNA reads TGTGCCATAACCTCTGGCCCGGGAGAAAAACTGTTTTTT.

The chain carries TRBV14 and TRBJ2-1, with 11 bases aligning to TRBD2. Looked up from germline, CDR1 is SGHDN and CDR2 is FVKESK. The trim removed 4 bases at V and 5 bases at J, leaving 4 bases unmatched. This CDR3 has 15 amino acids. CDR3 protein: CASSLRLAGNNEQFF. The DNA for the CDR3 is TGTGCCAGCAGCCTACGACTAGCGGGGAACAATGAGCAGTTCTTC.

J is TRBJ2-4 and V is TRBV20-1; D might be TRBD1 (6 bases). The CDR3 totals 15 residues. Germline-derived CDR1 and CDR2 are DFQATT and SNEGSKA (reference sequence). Trimming pared 3 bases from V and 0 bases from J, leaving 12 bases between. CDR3 nucleotide sequence: TGCAGTGCTAGGGGGACACGATTAGCCAAAAACATTCAGTACTTC. Translation gives CSARGTRLAKNIQYF.